The sequence of this T cell receptor (beta chain) was determined in a study of T cell changes during pregnancy in multiple sclerosis. Germline CDR1 and CDR2: WSHSY and SAAADI. The germline V and J ends were trimmed by 2 bases and 0 bases, with 11 bases remaining between them. The CDR3 sequence is 16 residues long. TCRdb keeps only in-frame clones here, not all; method: immunoSEQ multiplex PCR. The sample shows 65,000 to 85,000 clones, just over 90% of them seen only once. This TCR was sampled from a female donor with multiple sclerosis, enrolled in a pregnancy study. The input for sequencing was peripheral blood, taken after pregnancy. This chain connects TRBV10-2 to TRBJ1-3, with no clear D. The CDR3 sequence: CASSELGKSSGNTIYF. The DNA of the CDR3 is TGCGCCAGCAGTGAGCTCGGGAAGAGCTCTGGAAACACCATATATTTT.